The 14 T cell receptor beta chains below come from one sample, sequenced in a study of cytomegalovirus exposure and HLA in healthy donors (dated by TCRdb to the late 2010s). Library generation was performed with the immunoSEQ multiplex PCR assay. A mixture of 60 forward primers for TCR Vbeta segments and 13 reverse primers for TCR Jbeta segments was used in the multiplex PCR. TCRdb carries this immuneACCESS record with in-frame sequences only. Its versions omit some clonotypes, under half of them owing to an unresolved V gene in the studies checked, with the rest unexplained. The sample table contains 92,000 or so clones; only one count was recorded for 55% to 70% of them. Approximately 21% of the sample is held by the ten biggest clonotypes. Sequencing used PBMCs. Receptor source: a woman between 45 and 60 years old in good health and CMV-seropositive.

The chain uses TRBV30 and TRBJ2-5, with D perhaps matching TRBD2 (7 bases). This CDR3 spans 14 amino acids. CDR1 is GTSNPN, CDR2 SVGIG, per germline (reference sequence). The germline V and J ends were trimmed by 1 base and 5 bases, with 14 bases remaining between them. CDR3 protein: CAWSGGGLAETQYF. The CDR3 coding sequence is TGTGCCTGGAGTGGGGGGGGGCTAGCGGAGACCCAGTACTTC.

The chain carries TRBV28 and TRBJ2-1; 7 bases are shared with TRBD1. Germline-derived CDR1 and CDR2 are MDHEN and SYDVKM. The CDR3 is 15 residues long. The J segment lost 2 bases and the V segment lost 6 bases, leaving 7 bases of the junction unmatched. The CDR3 loop is CASSYGTVAYNEQFF. Written as DNA, the CDR3 is TGTGCCAGCAGCTATGGGACAGTTGCCTACAATGAGCAGTTCTTC. The whole variable domain, filled in from reference TRBV28 and TRBJ2-1, reads DVKVTQSSRYLVKRTGEKVFLECVQDMDHENMFWYRQDPGLGLRLIYFSYDVKMKEKGDIPEGYSVSREKKERFSLILESASTNQTSMYLCASSYGTVAYNEQFFGPGTRLTVL.

The gene calls are TRBV7-6 and TRBJ1-4, with 10 nucleotides matching TRBD1. This CDR3 has 19 residues. V lost 5 bases and J lost 8; bases outside the gene matches: 20. Germline lookup yields CDR1 SGHVS and CDR2 FNYEAQ. CDR3 sequence (DNA): TGTGCCAGCAGCGACTCTGGGACCGGGACAGGGGCGCTCACGGAAAAACTGTTTTTT. Translated, it gives CASSDSGTGTGALTEKLFF.

The sample holds a few counts of this clone. This chain links TRBV19 with TRBJ2-3; TRBD1 aligns across 7 bases. Germline values: CDR1 LNHDA, CDR2 SQIVND (reference sequence). The J segment lost 2 bases and the V segment lost 5 bases, leaving 13 bases of the junction unmatched. CDR3 size: 17 residues. Here the CDR3 DNA reads TGTGCCAGTAGTTCCCCTCCCGGGACAGCACACACAGATACGCAGTATTTT. It codes for CASSSPPGTAHTDTQYF. The entire variable domain, with the rest obtained from reference TRBV19 and TRBJ2-3, is as follows: DGGITQSPKYLFRKEGQNVTLSCEQNLNHDAMYWYRQDPGQGLRLIYYSQIVNDFQKGDIAEGYSVSREKKESFPLTVTSAQKNPTAFYLCASSSPPGTAHTDTQYFGPGTRLTVL.

The rearrangement uses TRBV13 and TRBJ2-7, with 8 bases matching TRBD1. V lost 0 bases, J lost 5 bases, and 3 bases stayed unmatched. This CDR3 is 14 amino acids long. Germline V lookup: CDR1 PRHDT, CDR2 FYEKMQ (reference sequence). CDR3 DNA sequence: TGTGCCAGCAGCTTAGGCAGGGGGCTCAACGAGCAGTACTTC. Translated, it gives CASSLGRGLNEQYF.

V gene TRBV13 combines with J gene TRBJ1-1; 7 bases fit TRBD1. The junction had 3 bases not matched to a gene; V was cut back by 1 base and J by 1 base. The length of the CDR3 is 15 residues. Germline CDR1 PRHDT, CDR2 FYEKMQ (reference sequence). CDR3 coding DNA: TGTGCCAGCAGCTTAGTGGGGACAGCGAACACTGAAGCTTTCTTT. Translation gives CASSLVGTANTEAFF.

The chain recombines TRBV28 with TRBJ1-3; 8 bases are a match to TRBD1. This CDR3 comprises 14 residues. CDR1 is MDHEN, CDR2 SYDVKM, per germline. The ends lost 6 bases at V and 2 bases at J; junction bases unmatched: 3. The CDR3 loop is CASSLDRAGNTIYF. CDR3 bases: TGTGCCAGCAGCCTGGACAGGGCTGGAAACACCATATATTTT.

As concerns this clone: Mismatch with germline at one junction end may stem from a read error. The CDR3 DNA reads as TGTGCCAGCAGTTACGCAGGGTTAACTGAAACTTTCTTT. Translation gives CASSYAGLTETFF. The rearrangement uses TRBV6-5 and TRBJ1-1; tentatively, D is TRBD1 (5 bases). This CDR3 comprises 13 residues. Germline loops: CDR1 MNHEY, CDR2 SVGAGI.

The gene calls are TRBV9 and TRBJ2-7; D is unresolved. This CDR3 has 14 amino acids. Germline V gene lookup returns CDR1 SGDLS and CDR2 YYNGEE. Trimming took off 3 bases at V and 0 bases at J, with 10 bases between the two ends. CDR3 region: CASSAHSSSYEQYF. Written as DNA, the CDR3 is TGTGCCAGCAGCGCCCACTCTAGCTCCTACGAGCAGTACTTC.

This clone was recorded a few times. The rearrangement links TRBV20-1 to TRBJ2-7; unclear D gene. V shed 3 bases and J shed 3 bases, with 6 bases lying between them. Germline V gene data show CDR1 as DFQATT and CDR2 as SNEGSKA (reference sequence). This CDR3 contains 11 residues. CDR3 amino acids: CSASFGYEQYF. CDR3 nucleotides: TGCAGTGCTAGTTTCGGCTACGAGCAGTACTTC.

This clone was observed many times. The chain uses TRBV27 and TRBJ2-2, with D perhaps TRBD1 (6 bases). V lost 2 bases to trimming and J lost 6 bases, with 16 bases between them. Germline lookup yields CDR1 MNHEY and CDR2 SMNVEV (reference sequence). There are 16 residues in the CDR3. The CDR3 DNA reads as TGTGCCAGCAGTTTAACAGGACAGAGCCGCGCCGGGGAGCTGTTTTTT. This sequence encodes CASSLTGQSRAGELFF.

The table lists this clone with a few counts. The chain has TRBV27 and TRBJ2-2, with 11 bases fitting TRBD2. Germline assignment: CDR1 MNHEY and CDR2 SMNVEV (reference sequence). V was clipped by 3 bases and J by 7 bases; unmatched bases: 4. The CDR3 runs 15 residues. The CDR3: CASSFSGGAFGELFF. The CDR3 DNA reads as TGTGCCAGCAGTTTTAGCGGGGGGGCTTTCGGGGAGCTGTTTTTT.

The rearrangement uses TRBV5-1 and TRBJ1-4; D is unresolved. Germline CDR1 and CDR2: SGHRS and YFSETQ. V was pared by 0 bases and J by 5 bases, with 8 bases between. CDR3 length: 14 amino acids. The CDR3 nucleotides are TGCGCCAGCAGCTTGGCGGGAAGGAATGAAAAACTGTTTTTT. This encodes CASSLAGRNEKLFF.

The chain recombines TRBV5-1 with TRBJ2-7; possible D gene TRBD2, 5 bases. Trimming cost V 5 bases and J 6 bases, with 12 bases left between them. The CDR3 consists of 12 residues. CDR1 and CDR2 (germline): SGHRS, YFSETQ. The CDR3 sequence: CASSNGVLEQYF. DNA of the CDR3: TGCGCCAGCAGTAACGGGGTACTCGAGCAGTACTTC.